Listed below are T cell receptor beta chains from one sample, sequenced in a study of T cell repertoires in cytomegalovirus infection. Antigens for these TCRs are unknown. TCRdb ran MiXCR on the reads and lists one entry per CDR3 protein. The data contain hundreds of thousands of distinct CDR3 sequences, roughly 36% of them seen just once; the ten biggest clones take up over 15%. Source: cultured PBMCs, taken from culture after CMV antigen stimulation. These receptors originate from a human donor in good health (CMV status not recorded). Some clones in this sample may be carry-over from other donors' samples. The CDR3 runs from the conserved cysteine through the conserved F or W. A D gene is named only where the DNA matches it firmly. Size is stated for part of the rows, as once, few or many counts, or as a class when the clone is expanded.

CASSWVAGGGGDTQYF TRBD2 TRBJ2-3 TRBV7-2 many
CASSLDGTPGETQYF . TRBJ2-5 TRBV7-6 .
CASSLLAGTREQYF TRBD2 TRBJ2-7 TRBV7-9 .
CASSLTWSPGDTQYF . TRBJ2-3 TRBV11-2 .
CASSPEIAKNIQYF . TRBJ2-4 TRBV7-9 .
CASSPMAQGEQYF . TRBJ2-7 TRBV7-2 many
CASSSPRDRGYYEQYF TRBD1 TRBJ2-7 TRBV7-6 many
CASSLTRIETQYF . TRBJ2-5 TRBV7-2 many
CASSLRRPF . TRBJ1-1 TRBV7-6 .
CASNEQGAQNGELFF TRBD1 TRBJ2-2 TRBV2 .
CASSSMLRQAFYGYTF . TRBJ1-2 TRBV6-5 .
CASSFPGLAGYNEQFF TRBD2 TRBJ2-1 TRBV5-6 .
CASSPQYNEQFF . TRBJ2-1 TRBV27 many
CASSITGARNSPLHF . TRBJ1-6 TRBV5-1 .
CASSQRLTLPETQYF . TRBJ2-5 TRBV14 few
CASSYSPGLAVNEQYF TRBD2 TRBJ2-7 TRBV6-2/TRBV6-3 once
CASSPQPSTNTGELFF . TRBJ2-2 TRBV7-2 few
CSARVPHGVAEQYF . TRBJ2-7 TRBV20-1 once
CASSLASRYEQYF . TRBJ2-7 TRBV7-2 few
CASSLRSSTQSSYEQYF . TRBJ2-7 TRBV7-2 few
CASSQRETGNTEAFF . TRBJ1-1 TRBV7-9 many
CASSLVPAGTTATDTQYF TRBD2 TRBJ2-3 TRBV7-2 many
CASSSQGAAGNTIYF TRBD1 TRBJ1-3 TRBV5-3 once
CASCQREGRGEQFF TRBD2 TRBJ2-1 TRBV6-2/TRBV6-3 .
CAISETGNEQFF . TRBJ2-1 TRBV10-3 many
CASSIAGWASGRGEQFF TRBD2 TRBJ2-1 TRBV19 few
CASSERGGEVNSPLHF . TRBJ1-6 TRBV2 .
CASSLHGSTDTQYF . TRBJ2-3 TRBV11-3 many
CASSIGGTLNTEAFF . TRBJ1-1 TRBV28 .
CASTLGFLDSRNGYTF . TRBJ1-2 TRBV28 .
CASSLLTGQDLYNEQFF TRBD1 TRBJ2-1 TRBV5-6 .
CASSQTLQSPLHF . TRBJ1-6 TRBV6-1 few
CASSSTVGYGYTF . TRBJ1-2 TRBV3-1 .
CASSEILGTDTQYF . TRBJ2-3 TRBV2 .
CASSLVRLDTQYF . TRBJ2-3 TRBV7-6 once
CASSLAGTSGYNEQFF TRBD2 TRBJ2-1 TRBV7-2 many
CASSFSSDSGNTIYF . TRBJ1-3 TRBV7-2 few
CASSYSTAQETQYF . TRBJ2-5 TRBV6-2/TRBV6-3 .
CASTRWWGDTQYF . TRBJ2-3 TRBV6-5 .
CSARNRDKYQPQHF . TRBJ1-5 TRBV20-1 .
CASSPRENSPLHF . TRBJ1-6 TRBV27 few
CASSELIAITDTQYF . TRBJ2-3 TRBV6-2/TRBV6-3 .
CASSAPGRRGSNQPQHF . TRBJ1-5 TRBV19 few
CASGGGTQRDVNEQFF . TRBJ2-1 TRBV10-2 .
CASSQTGRSTEAFF . TRBJ1-1 TRBV6-8 .
CASSFGAASGGIQGSQYF TRBD2 TRBJ2-5 TRBV7-2 many
CASSSTQGHEQYF . TRBJ2-7 TRBV7-6 .
CSANGIFGGTDTQYF TRBD2 TRBJ2-3 TRBV20-1 .
CASSSLLAGFLDTQYF TRBD2 TRBJ2-3 TRBV7-2 many
CASKLKREEIGELFF TRBD2 TRBJ2-2 TRBV2 .
CASSHGTEKSF TRBD1 TRBJ1-2 TRBV14 .
CASSEVLGLASLLSGEQYF TRBD2 TRBJ2-7 TRBV6-1 .